The next 27 T cell receptor beta chains were all read from a single sample in a study of vaccination effects on CD4 cells after COVID-19 (dated by TCRdb to between 2021 and 2022). The ViraFEST assay stimulated PBMC with viral peptide pools and then used TCR sequencing to identify antigen-specific CD4+ T cell clonotypes by expansion. After around ten days of culture, CD4+ T cells were isolated with the EasySep CD4+ T cell isolation kit. Library prep was done by the immunoSEQ multiplex PCR assay. TCRdb took over this immuneACCESS table, retaining in-frame rearrangements with V and J assigned. Such tables are incomplete; in checked studies, under half of the missing clones stem from an unresolved V gene, and the remainder is unexplained. The sample has over 50,000 clones on record, more than 80% of them singletons. Clones ranked in the top ten supply 2% to 2.5% of the sample. The antigens of these receptors remain unknown.

Sequenced material: CD4+ T cells from PBMCs cultured with HCoV-229E spike peptides, taken before COVID-19 vaccination. What the cell subset or site label conveys for this sample: HCoV-229E spike overlapping peptide pool stimulation. Receptor source: a human donor who received a COVID-19 vaccine.

The V and J genes are TRBV9 and TRBJ1-1; D is unresolved. The ends were cut back, 3 bases at V and 0 bases at J, with 9 bases in the middle. The CDR3 has 14 amino acids. The germline V gene encodes CDR1 SGDLS and CDR2 YYNGEE. This CDR3 reads CASSAASVNTEAFF. For the CDR3, the DNA is TGTGCCAGCAGCGCGGCCAGTGTGAACACTGAAGCTTTCTTT.

This rearrangement joins TRBV9 to TRBJ1-2; 9 positions match TRBD1. The CDR3 extends over 15 amino acids. Germline CDR1 reads SGDLS; CDR2 reads YYNGEE. J gave up 5 bases and V 4 bases, and 9 bases lay outside the gene matches. The CDR3 region is CASSPRGQGSYGYTF. The CDR3 nucleotides read TGTGCCAGCAGCCCTCGGGGACAGGGCTCGTATGGCTACACCTTC.

This sequence joins TRBV10-2 and TRBJ2-7; 11 positions match TRBD1. The V segment lost 6 bases and the J segment 6 bases; nucleotides outside the gene matches: 4. CDR3 length equals 13 residues. Germline CDR1 is WSHSY and CDR2 is SAAADI. This CDR3 is CASRPGTGGEQYV. The CDR3 nucleotides are TGCGCCAGCAGGCCGGGGACAGGGGGCGAGCAGTACGTC.

CDR3 DNA: TGTGCCAGCTCAATACAGGGAGATGGAAACACCATATATTTT. This sequence encodes CASSIQGDGNTIYF. This rearrangement joins TRBV18 to TRBJ1-3, with D maybe TRBD1 (6 bases). The germline gives CDR1 KGHSH, CDR2 LQKENI. V was trimmed by 5 bases and J by 3 bases, leaving 11 bases between them. This CDR3 has 14 amino acids.

J is TRBJ2-2 and V is TRBV9; 8 bases are a match to TRBD1. Germline V gene sequence: CDR1 SGDLS, CDR2 YYNGEE. This CDR3 has 17 amino acids. With V trimmed by 3 bases and J by 1 base, 8 bases remained unmatched. CDR3 sequence (DNA): TGTGCCAGCAGCGCTTGGGGGACAGGTCTGAACACCGGGGAGCTGTTTTTT. Translated, it gives CASSAWGTGLNTGELFF.

This clone was observed once. DNA of the CDR3: TGTGCCAGCAGCTTACAGGGGGGTGGGTCAGATACGCAGTATTTT. It specifies CASSLQGGGSDTQYF. The chain combines TRBV7-3 with TRBJ2-3; maybe TRBD1 (7 bases). CDR1 and CDR2 (germline): SGHTA, FQGTGA. The ends were cut back, 2 bases at V and 4 bases at J, with 13 bases in the middle. This CDR3 spans 15 amino acids.

The V gene is TRBV7-2, the J gene TRBJ1-1; 8 nucleotides align to TRBD1. The V segment lost 3 bases and the J segment 3 bases; nucleotides outside the gene matches: 6. This CDR3 is 15 amino acids long. CDR1 SGHTA and CDR2 FQGNSA come from the germline V gene. The CDR3 loop reads CASSLWTGRDTEAFF. The DNA for the CDR3 is TGTGCCAGCAGCTTGTGGACAGGGAGGGACACTGAAGCTTTCTTT.

J is TRBJ2-5 and V is TRBV7-8; D is possibly TRBD2 (7 bases). This CDR3 spans 17 amino acids. With 1 base removed from V and 5 bases from J, the gap between germline ends came to 20 bases. Germline V CDR1 and CDR2: SGHVS, FQNEAQ. CDR3 in DNA: TGTGCCAGCAGCTTAGTAGGAGGGGGGGACGGCCGGGAGACCCAGTACTTC. This translates into CASSLVGGGDGRETQYF.

The rearrangement joins TRBV24-1 to TRBJ1-6; TRBD1 aligns across 7 bases. Losses at the gene ends were 7 bases for V and 10 bases for J; bases not matched to a gene: 18. The CDR3 loop spans 17 amino acids. The germline CDR1 and CDR2 sequences are KGHDR and SFDVKD. CDR3 region: CATSPRGGDRGESPLHF. The DNA of the CDR3 is TGTGCCACCAGCCCGAGGGGAGGGGACAGAGGGGAATCACCCCTCCACTTT.

The chain joins TRBV7-2 to TRBJ1-1, with a weak D call TRBD1 (5 bases). The CDR3 is 18 residues long. Germline CDR1 is SGHTA and CDR2 is FQGNSA. V lost 1 base and J 0 bases, leaving 18 bases between the germline ends. DNA for the CDR3: TGTGCCAGCAGCTTAGGGGGCCCCGGGCGGCATTTGAACACTGAAGCTTTCTTT. Protein sequence: CASSLGGPGRHLNTEAFF.

The V gene is TRBV6-6, the J gene TRBJ1-2; D remains ambiguous. This CDR3 comprises 14 residues. The ends were cut back, 0 bases at V and 6 bases at J, with 11 bases in the middle. Germline V CDR1 and CDR2: MNHNY, SVGAGI (reference sequence). For the CDR3, the DNA is TGTGCCAGCAGTTACTCGACACGTAAGGATGGCTACACCTTC. This translates into CASSYSTRKDGYTF.

V is TRBV12-3 or TRBV12-4 and J is TRBJ2-1; D possibly corresponds to TRBD2 (5 bases). This CDR3 region has 11 residues. Trimming cost V 6 bases and J 9 bases, with 9 bases left between them. The CDR3 DNA reads TGTGCCAGCAGGAGGGTGGGTGAGCAGTTCTTC. Translated: CASRRVGEQFF.

This chain links TRBV6-2 or TRBV6-3 with TRBJ1-2; TRBD1 agrees at 8 bases. The CDR3 spans 17 residues. Losses at the gene ends were 0 bases for V and 3 bases for J; bases not matched to a gene: 9. In germline, CDR1 is MNHEY, CDR2 SVGEGT. CDR3 coding DNA: TGTGCCAGCAGTTACTCGTCAGGGGGCTTCGGCGACTATGGCTACACCTTC. It yields the protein CASSYSSGGFGDYGYTF.

V usage is TRBV9 and J usage is TRBJ2-1, with TRBD1 matching over 7 bases. There are 14 residues in the CDR3. Per germline, CDR1 SGDLS and CDR2 YYNGEE. V was pared by 0 bases and J by 8 bases, with 5 bases of the junction left unmatched. CDR3 amino acids: CASSVGLDRDEQFF. The DNA for the CDR3 is TGTGCCAGCAGCGTAGGCCTTGACAGGGATGAGCAGTTCTTC.

The chain employs TRBV6-2 or TRBV6-3 and TRBJ1-4; D call uncertain. The CDR3 extends over 16 amino acids. Germline V lookup: CDR1 MNHEY, CDR2 SVGEGT. V lost 2 bases, J lost 8 bases, and 18 bases lay in between. CDR3 residues: CASSYPLLGSREKLFF. The CDR3 DNA reads TGTGCCAGCAGTTACCCGCTTTTGGGCTCACGGGAAAAACTGTTTTTT.

This chain joins TRBV6-1 and TRBJ1-4; D call uncertain. CDR1 MNHNS and CDR2 SASEGT come from the germline V gene. CDR3 length equals 12 residues. V was clipped by 2 bases and J by 7 bases, with 5 bases between them. Written as DNA, the CDR3 is TGTGCCAGCAGTGAACGGGGTGAAAAACTGTTTTTT. Translating it yields CASSERGEKLFF.

This chain uses TRBV10-3 with TRBJ1-3; perhaps TRBD1 as D (5 bases). Germline-derived CDR1 and CDR2 are ENHRY and SYGVKD. V was cut by 4 bases and J by 3 bases, with 10 bases left in between. This CDR3 is built from 14 residues. CDR3 bases: TGTGCCATCAGTGCGGGGGGAAGTGGAAACACCATATATTTT. The encoded protein is CAISAGGSGNTIYF.

This chain connects TRBV3-1 (or the pseudogene TRBV3-2) to TRBJ1-2; TRBD1 matches 10 bases. Germline CDR1 reads LGHDT; CDR2 reads YNNKEL (reference sequence). The CDR3 runs 12 residues. The chain's CDR3 is CVAGQGSYGYTF. In DNA form, the CDR3 reads TGTGTCGCGGGACAGGGGAGCTATGGCTACACCTTC.

The rearrangement joins TRBV9 to TRBJ2-5; 8 positions match TRBD2. CDR3 size: 15 residues. The V segment lost 4 bases and the J segment 4 bases; nucleotides outside the gene matches: 9. CDR1 is SGDLS and CDR2 is YYNGEE in the germline V gene. CDR3 coding DNA: TGTGCCAGCAGCTTATACATCGGGGGGGCAGAGACCCAGTACTTC. Amino acid sequence: CASSLYIGGAETQYF.

The J gene is TRBJ1-6, the V gene TRBV18; D is perhaps TRBD1 (5 bases). Per the germline V gene, CDR1 is KGHSH and CDR2 is LQKENI. V was shortened by 2 bases and J by 8 bases, with 7 bases between the two germline ends. The CDR3 is 13 residues long. CDR3 coding DNA: TGTGCCAGCTCACCAGTGGGGGATTCACCCCTCCACTTT. Protein product: CASSPVGDSPLHF. The full variable domain, in which reference TRBV18 and TRBJ1-6 provide the parts outside the CDR3, is NAGVMQNPRHLVRRRGQEARLRCSPMKGHSHVYWYRQLPEEGLKFMVYLQKENIIDESGMPKERFSAEFPKEGPSILRIQQVVRGDSAAYFCASSPVGDSPLHFGNGTRLTVT.

V and J are TRBV5-1 and TRBJ2-5; 7 bases fit TRBD1. This CDR3 region has 15 residues. The junction had 6 bases not matched to a gene; V was cut back by 0 bases and J by 4 bases. Germline-derived CDR1 and CDR2 are SGHRS and YFSETQ. CDR3 DNA: TGCGCCAGCAGCTTGGGTCGTCCAGGGGGAGAGACCCAGTACTTC. Protein: CASSLGRPGGETQYF.

The rearrangement links TRBV19 to TRBJ2-2; TRBD1 or TRBD2 may be the D gene (5 bases each). Germline V CDR1 and CDR2: LNHDA, SQIVND (reference sequence). There are 13 residues in the CDR3. Between the trimmed V and J ends, which lost 6 bases and 8 bases, there was a span of 13 bases. The CDR3 nucleotides are TGTGCCAGTAGGGGGACCGAGATAGGGGAGCTGTTTTTT. Its protein product is CASRGTEIGELFF.

The V and J genes are TRBV3-1 (or the pseudogene TRBV3-2) and TRBJ2-5; D is perhaps TRBD1 or TRBD2 (6 bases each). This CDR3 spans 16 amino acids. CDR1 and CDR2 (germline): LGHDT, YNNKEL (reference sequence). Trimming shortened V by 5 bases and J by 5 bases, and 21 bases separated the two germline ends. The CDR3 region is CASSSPGGPSRETQYF. The CDR3 nucleotides are TGTGCCAGCAGCTCTCCCGGGGGCCCCTCGAGGGAGACCCAGTACTTC.

The gene calls are TRBV10-3 and TRBJ2-2; TRBD1 aligns across 7 bases. CDR1 ENHRY and CDR2 SYGVKD come from the germline V gene. This CDR3 contains 15 residues. J lost 5 bases, V lost 4 bases, and 7 bases had no gene match. The CDR3 DNA reads as TGTGCCATCAGTGCGACAGGGATGGAGACCGGGGAGCTGTTTTTT. Translated: CAISATGMETGELFF.

In nucleotides, the CDR3 is TGTGCCACCAGTGACACTACAGGGGGCGGTGAGACCCAGTACTTC. Protein sequence: CATSDTTGGGETQYF. The rearrangement joins TRBV24-1 to TRBJ2-5; the match to TRBD1 covers 9 bases. This CDR3 is built from 15 residues. CDR1 and CDR2 (germline): KGHDR, SFDVKD. J was trimmed by 5 bases and V by 4 bases; bases with no gene match: 7.

V gene TRBV18 combines with J gene TRBJ2-7; 7 bases match TRBD2. J lost 6 bases, V lost 5 bases, and 7 bases had no gene match. Germline CDR1 reads KGHSH; CDR2 reads LQKENI. The CDR3 covers 13 residues. The CDR3 nucleotides are TGTGCCAGCTCAGGGACGGGAGGAGGCGAGCAGTACGTC. Encoded protein: CASSGTGGGEQYV.

The V gene is TRBV10-3, the J gene TRBJ1-1, with a possible D match to TRBD1 (5 bases). This CDR3 region has 13 residues. The V end lost 10 bases, the J end lost 1 base, and 13 bases lay between the germline ends. Germline values: CDR1 ENHRY, CDR2 SYGVKD. Here the CDR3 reads CATRGTGNTEAFF. The CDR3 region has the DNA TGTGCCACCCGCGGGACGGGGAACACTGAAGCTTTCTTT.